This TCR beta chain stems from a study of regulatory T cells in long-lasting Graves disease (dated by TCRdb to about 2021). As for the study more broadly: Patients with newly diagnosed Graves' disease had been on antithyroid drugs for under 3 months. Peripheral blood TCR sequencing and RNA sequencing compared persistent Graves' disease patients with newly diagnosed Graves' disease patients. The study took place in China and was registered as a clinical trial. A total of 35 or so samples were covered by TCR sequencing, comprising about 13 persistent and about 20 newly diagnosed Graves' disease patients.

The paper as a whole reports these results and caveats: The authors acknowledged the small sample size as a limitation that may reduce accuracy. The study examined only peripheral blood because the primary lesion, thyroid tissue, could not be accessed. More public clonotypes were shared among persistent patients (roughly 2,700) than among newly diagnosed patients (roughly 960). Sequencing and analysis were limited to the TCR beta chain. TRBV28, TRBJ1-2 and TRBJ2-5 were preferentially used in persistent disease, while TRBV20-1 and TRBJ2-1 were favored in newly diagnosed disease. Lower TCR Shannon entropy and fewer highly expanded clones were observed in persistent Graves' disease patients than in newly diagnosed patients, which suggested clonal expansion.

Looking up the germline V gene (reference sequence) yields CDR1 DFQATT and CDR2 SNEGSKA. Deletion took 6 bases off V and 6 bases off J, with a span of 8 bases between the germline ends. From the cysteine through the phenylalanine, the CDR3 covers 11 amino acids. Only the CDR3 DNA stays, 33 bases, in frame from base 1. The time point label, as the study defines it: newly diagnosed GD, antithyroid drugs for less than 3 months. For both TCR sequencing and RNA sequencing, RNA was extracted from PBMCs in TRIzol. The diagnosis of Graves' disease followed American Thyroid Association guidelines. Recruitment of patients was carried out at an endocrinology department in Xi'an, China. Each patient gave around 9.2 milliliters of peripheral blood, collected in an EDTA anticoagulant tube. PBMCs were isolated by Ficoll Paque Plus density gradient separation without further T cell sorting. RNA quality was checked with an Agilent 2100 Bioanalyzer and agarose gel, and concentration with a NanoDrop 2000.

This clonotype showed up many times. The target of this receptor is not known. The input lacks base qualities; no much larger clone sits a single base away. Library preparation was by multiplex PCR. Data came from an Illumina HiSeq 4000. To build TCR beta libraries, CDR3 regions were amplified by Arm-PCR using iRepertoire HTBI primers. PCR products were gel purified before sequencing. Per the original workflow: Gene usage analysis of CDR3 amino acid clonotypes used the approximately 62 TRBV and about 15 TRBJ segments found across samples. COPE and FqMerger were used to merge the filtered high-quality paired reads into contigs. Contigs were aligned with BLAST to IMGT TRBV, TRBD and TRBJ reference genes, and CDR3 was defined per IMGT. Clonotypes above 0.1% frequency were classified as highly expanded clones. Shannon entropy served as the measure of repertoire diversity, while the Gini coefficient captured V-J evenness. Public clonotypes were defined as clonotypes shared by more than one individual. TCRdb's own reprocessing of the public reads used fastp at Q25 and MiXCR and kept productive beta chains. Duplicate CDR3 protein sequences are folded into a single record with the most common DNA and genes. V and J calls and clone size were set by TCRdb, not the authors. The sample data list approximately 230,000 distinct CDR3 sequences, and 15% to 20% of these were observed just once. The ten largest clones capture roughly a fifth of the sample.

The sequence was collected from a female donor with Graves disease. Specimen: peripheral blood mononuclear cells (PBMCs), collected at new diagnosis, from a patient treated with antithyroid drugs. The rearrangement combines TRBV20-1 with TRBJ1-4, with no confidently assigned D gene. The encoded CDR3 is CSATVDEKLFF. The nucleotides read TGCAGTGCCACCGTTGATGAAAAACTGTTTTTT.